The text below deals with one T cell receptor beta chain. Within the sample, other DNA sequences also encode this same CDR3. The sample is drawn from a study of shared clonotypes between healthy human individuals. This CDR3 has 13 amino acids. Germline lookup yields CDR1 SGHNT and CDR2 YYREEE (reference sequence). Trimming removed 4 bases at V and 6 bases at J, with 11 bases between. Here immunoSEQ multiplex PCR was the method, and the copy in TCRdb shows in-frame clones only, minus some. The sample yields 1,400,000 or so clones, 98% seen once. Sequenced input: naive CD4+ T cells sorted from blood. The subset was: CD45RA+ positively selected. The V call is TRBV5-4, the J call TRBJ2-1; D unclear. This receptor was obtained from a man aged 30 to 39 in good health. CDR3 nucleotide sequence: TGTGCCAGCAGCCCAAGTTCGGGCAATGAGCAGTTCTTC. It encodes CASSPSSGNEQFF.